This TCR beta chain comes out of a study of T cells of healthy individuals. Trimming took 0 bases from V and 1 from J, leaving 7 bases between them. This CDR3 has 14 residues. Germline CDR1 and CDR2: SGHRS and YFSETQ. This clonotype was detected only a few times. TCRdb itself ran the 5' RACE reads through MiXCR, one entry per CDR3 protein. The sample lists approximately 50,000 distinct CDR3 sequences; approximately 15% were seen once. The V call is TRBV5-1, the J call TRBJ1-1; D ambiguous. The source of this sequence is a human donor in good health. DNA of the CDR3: TGCGCCAGCAGCTTGGGTCCGGCGAACACTGAAGCTTTCTTT. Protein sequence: CASSLGPANTEAFF.